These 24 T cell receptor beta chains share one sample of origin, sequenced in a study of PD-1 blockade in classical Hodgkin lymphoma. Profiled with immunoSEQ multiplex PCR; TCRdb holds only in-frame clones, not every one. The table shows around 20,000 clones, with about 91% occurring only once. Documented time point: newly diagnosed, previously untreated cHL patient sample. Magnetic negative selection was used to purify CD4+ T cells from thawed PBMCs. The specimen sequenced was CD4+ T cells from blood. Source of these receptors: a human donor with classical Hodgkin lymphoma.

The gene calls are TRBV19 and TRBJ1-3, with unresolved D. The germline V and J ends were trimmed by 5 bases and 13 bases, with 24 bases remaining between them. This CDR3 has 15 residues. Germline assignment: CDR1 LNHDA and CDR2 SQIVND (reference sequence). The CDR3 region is CASSPGLDHRSSIYF. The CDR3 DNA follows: TGTGCCAGTAGTCCCGGACTCGATCATCGATCATCTATATATTTT.

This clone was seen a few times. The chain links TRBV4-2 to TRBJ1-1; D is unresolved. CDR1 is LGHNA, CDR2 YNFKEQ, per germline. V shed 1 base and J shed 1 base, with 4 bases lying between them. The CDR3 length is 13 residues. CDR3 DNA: TGTGCCAGCAGCCAAGCAAAGAACACTGAAGCTTTCTTT. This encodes CASSQAKNTEAFF.

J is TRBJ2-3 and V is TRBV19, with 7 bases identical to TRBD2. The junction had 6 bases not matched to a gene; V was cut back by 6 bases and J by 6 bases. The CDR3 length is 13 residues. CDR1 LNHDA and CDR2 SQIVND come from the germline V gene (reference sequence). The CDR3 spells CASRAGASDTQYF. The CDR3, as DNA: TGTGCCAGTAGGGCGGGAGCCAGCGATACGCAGTATTTT.

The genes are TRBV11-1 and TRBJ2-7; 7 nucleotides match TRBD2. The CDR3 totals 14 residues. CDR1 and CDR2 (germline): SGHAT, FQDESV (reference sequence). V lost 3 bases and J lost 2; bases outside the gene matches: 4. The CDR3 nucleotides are TGTGCCAGCAGCTTTGGTGGGGGGGCCTACGAGCAGTACTTC. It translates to CASSFGGGAYEQYF.

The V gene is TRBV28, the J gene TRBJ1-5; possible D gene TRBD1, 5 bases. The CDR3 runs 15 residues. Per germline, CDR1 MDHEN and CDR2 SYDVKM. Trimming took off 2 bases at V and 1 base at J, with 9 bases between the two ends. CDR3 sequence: CASSLGGVSNQPQHF. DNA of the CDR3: TGTGCCAGCAGTTTAGGGGGGGTGAGCAATCAGCCCCAGCATTTT.

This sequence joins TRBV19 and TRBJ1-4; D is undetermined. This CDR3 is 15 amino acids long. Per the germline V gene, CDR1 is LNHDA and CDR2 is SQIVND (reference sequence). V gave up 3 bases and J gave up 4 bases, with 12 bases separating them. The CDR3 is CASSIVSPFNEKLFF. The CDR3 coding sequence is TGTGCCAGTAGTATCGTTTCGCCGTTTAATGAAAAACTGTTTTTT.

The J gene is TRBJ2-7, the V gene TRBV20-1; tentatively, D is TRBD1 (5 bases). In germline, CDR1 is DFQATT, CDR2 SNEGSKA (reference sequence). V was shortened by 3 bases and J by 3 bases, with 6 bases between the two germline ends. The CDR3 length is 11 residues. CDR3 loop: CSASTGYEQYF. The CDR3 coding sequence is TGCAGTGCTAGTACAGGCTACGAGCAGTACTTC.

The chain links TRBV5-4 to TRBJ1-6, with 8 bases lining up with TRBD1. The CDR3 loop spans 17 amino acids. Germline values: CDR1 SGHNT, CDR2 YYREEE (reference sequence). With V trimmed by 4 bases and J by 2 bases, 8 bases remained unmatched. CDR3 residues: CASSEGTGATYNSPLHF. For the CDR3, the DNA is TGTGCCAGCAGCGAGGGGACAGGAGCCACCTATAATTCACCCCTCCACTTT.

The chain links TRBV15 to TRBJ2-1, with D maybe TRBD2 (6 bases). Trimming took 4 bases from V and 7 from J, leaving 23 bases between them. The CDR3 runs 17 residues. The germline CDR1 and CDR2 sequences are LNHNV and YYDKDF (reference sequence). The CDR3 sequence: CATSKSYGGVPGNEQFF. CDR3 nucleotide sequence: TGTGCCACCAGCAAGTCGTACGGGGGAGTCCCCGGGAATGAGCAGTTCTTC. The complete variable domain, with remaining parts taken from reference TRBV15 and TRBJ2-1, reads DAMVIQNPRYQVTQFGKPVTLSCSQTLNHNVMYWYQQKSSQAPKLLFHYYDKDFNNEADTPDNFQSRRPNTSFCFLDIRSPGLGDTAMYLCATSKSYGGVPGNEQFFGPGTRLTVL.

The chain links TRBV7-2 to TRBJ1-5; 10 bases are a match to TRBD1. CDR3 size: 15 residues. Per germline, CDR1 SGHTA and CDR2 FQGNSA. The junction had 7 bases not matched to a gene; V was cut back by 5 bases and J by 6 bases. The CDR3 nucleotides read TGTGCCAGCAGCCCGGGACAGGGGAGGAGTCAGCCCCAGCATTTT. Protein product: CASSPGQGRSQPQHF. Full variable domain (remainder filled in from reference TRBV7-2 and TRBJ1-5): GAGVSQSPSNKVTEKGKDVELRCDPISGHTALYWYRQSLGQGLEFLIYFQGNSAPDKSGLPSDRFSAERTGGSVSTLTIQRTQQEDSAVYLCASSPGQGRSQPQHFGDGTRLSIL.

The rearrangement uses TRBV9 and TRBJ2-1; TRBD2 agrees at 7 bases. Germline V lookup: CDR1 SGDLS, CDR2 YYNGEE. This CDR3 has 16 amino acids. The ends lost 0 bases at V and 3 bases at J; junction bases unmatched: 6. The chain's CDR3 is CASSVDSWGGYNEQFF. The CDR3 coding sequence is TGTGCCAGCAGCGTAGATTCTTGGGGGGGCTACAATGAGCAGTTCTTC.

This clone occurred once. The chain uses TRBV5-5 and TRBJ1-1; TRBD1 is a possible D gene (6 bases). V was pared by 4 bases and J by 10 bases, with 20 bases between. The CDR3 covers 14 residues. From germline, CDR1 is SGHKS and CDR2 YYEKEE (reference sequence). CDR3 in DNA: TGTGCCAGCAGCCCTACCCCAGGGGAGCGTGTAGCTTTCTTT. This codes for CASSPTPGERVAFF. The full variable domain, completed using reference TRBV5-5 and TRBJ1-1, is DAGVTQSPTHLIKTRGQQVTLRCSPISGHKSVSWYQQVLGQGPQFIFQYYEKEERGRGNFPDRFSARQFPNYSSELNVNALLLGDSALYLCASSPTPGERVAFFGQGTRLTVV.

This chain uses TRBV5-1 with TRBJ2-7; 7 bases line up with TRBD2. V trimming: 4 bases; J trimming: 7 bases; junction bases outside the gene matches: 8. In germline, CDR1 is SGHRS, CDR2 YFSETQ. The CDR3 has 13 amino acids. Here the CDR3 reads CASSPVGGGEQYF. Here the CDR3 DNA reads TGCGCCAGCAGCCCGGTGGGGGGGGGTGAGCAGTACTTC.

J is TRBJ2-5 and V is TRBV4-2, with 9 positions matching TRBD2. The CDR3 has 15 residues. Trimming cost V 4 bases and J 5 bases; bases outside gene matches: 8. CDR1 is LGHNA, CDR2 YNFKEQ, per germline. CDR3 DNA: TGTGCCAGCAGCCCAGTAGCGGGAGCGGGCGAGACCCAGTACTTC. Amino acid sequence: CASSPVAGAGETQYF.

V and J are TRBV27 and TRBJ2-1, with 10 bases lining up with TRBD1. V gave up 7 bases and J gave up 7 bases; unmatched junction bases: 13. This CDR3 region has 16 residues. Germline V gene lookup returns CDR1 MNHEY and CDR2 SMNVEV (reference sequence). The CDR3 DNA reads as TGTGCCAGCACCGACCCCTCGGGGACAGGGGTTAATGAGCAGTTCTTC. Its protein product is CASTDPSGTGVNEQFF.

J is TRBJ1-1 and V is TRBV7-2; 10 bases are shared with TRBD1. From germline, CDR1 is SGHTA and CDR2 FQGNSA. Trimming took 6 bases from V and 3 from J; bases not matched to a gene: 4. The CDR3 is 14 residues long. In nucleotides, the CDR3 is TGTGCCAGCAGTCGGGACAGGGGAGACACTGAAGCTTTCTTT. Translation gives CASSRDRGDTEAFF.

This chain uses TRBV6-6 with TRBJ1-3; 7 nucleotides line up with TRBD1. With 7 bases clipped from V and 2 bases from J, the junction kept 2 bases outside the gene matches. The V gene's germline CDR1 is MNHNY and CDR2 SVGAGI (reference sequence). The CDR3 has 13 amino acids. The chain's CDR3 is CASTTGAGNTIYF. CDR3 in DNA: TGTGCCAGCACCACAGGGGCTGGAAACACCATATATTTT.

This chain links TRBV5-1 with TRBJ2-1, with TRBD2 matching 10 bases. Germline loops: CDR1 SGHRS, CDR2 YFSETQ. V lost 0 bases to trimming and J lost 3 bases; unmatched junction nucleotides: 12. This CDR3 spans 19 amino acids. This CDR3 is CASSLELAGSAGVYNEQFF. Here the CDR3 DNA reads TGCGCCAGCAGCTTGGAACTAGCGGGGAGCGCCGGCGTCTACAATGAGCAGTTCTTC.

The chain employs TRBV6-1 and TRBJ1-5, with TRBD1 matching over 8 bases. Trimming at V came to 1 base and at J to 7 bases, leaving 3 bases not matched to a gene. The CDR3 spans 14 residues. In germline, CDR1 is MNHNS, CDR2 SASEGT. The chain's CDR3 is CASSEGQGRQPQHF. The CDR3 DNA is TGTGCCAGCAGTGAAGGACAGGGGAGGCAGCCCCAGCATTTT.

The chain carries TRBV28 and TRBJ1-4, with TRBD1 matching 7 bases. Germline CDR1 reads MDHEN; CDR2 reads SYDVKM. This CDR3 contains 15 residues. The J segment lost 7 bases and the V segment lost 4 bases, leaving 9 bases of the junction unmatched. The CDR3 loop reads CASSSQDRFVEKLFF. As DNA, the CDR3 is TGTGCCAGCAGTTCCCAGGACAGGTTCGTTGAAAAACTGTTTTTT.

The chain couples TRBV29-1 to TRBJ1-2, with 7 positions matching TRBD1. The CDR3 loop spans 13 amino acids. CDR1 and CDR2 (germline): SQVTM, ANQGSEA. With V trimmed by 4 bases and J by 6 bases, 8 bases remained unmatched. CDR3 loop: CSVVAGGLNGYTF. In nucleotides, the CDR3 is TGCAGCGTTGTGGCAGGGGGTTTGAATGGCTACACCTTC. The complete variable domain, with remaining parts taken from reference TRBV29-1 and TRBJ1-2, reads SAVISQKPSRDICQRGTSLTIQCQVDSQVTMMFWYRQQPGQSLTLIATANQGSEATYESGFVIDKFPISRPNLTFSTLTVSNMSPEDSSIYLCSVVAGGLNGYTFGSGTRLTVV.

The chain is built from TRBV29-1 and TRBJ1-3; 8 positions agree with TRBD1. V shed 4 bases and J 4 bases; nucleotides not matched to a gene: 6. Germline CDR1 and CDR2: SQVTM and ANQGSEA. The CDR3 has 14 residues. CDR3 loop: CSVVGQGLGNTIYF. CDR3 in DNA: TGCAGCGTTGTCGGACAGGGTCTAGGAAACACCATATATTTT.

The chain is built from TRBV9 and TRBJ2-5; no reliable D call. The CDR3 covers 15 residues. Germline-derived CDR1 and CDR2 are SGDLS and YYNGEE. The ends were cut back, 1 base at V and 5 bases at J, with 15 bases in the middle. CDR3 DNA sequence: TGTGCCAGCAGCGTAATAGGGAAGGTTAAGGAGACCCAGTACTTC. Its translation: CASSVIGKVKETQYF. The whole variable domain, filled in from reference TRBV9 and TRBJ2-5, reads DSGVTQTPKHLITATGQRVTLRCSPRSGDLSVYWYQQSLDQGLQFLIQYYNGEERAKGNILERFSAQQFPDLHSELNLSSLELGDSALYFCASSVIGKVKETQYFGPGTRLLVL.

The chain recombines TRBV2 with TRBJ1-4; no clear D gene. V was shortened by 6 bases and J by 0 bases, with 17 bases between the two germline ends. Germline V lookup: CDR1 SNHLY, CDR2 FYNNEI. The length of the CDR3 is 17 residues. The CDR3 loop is CASRSFTRPATNEKLFF. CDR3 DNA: TGTGCCAGCAGATCCTTTACCCGACCCGCAACTAATGAAAAACTGTTTTTT. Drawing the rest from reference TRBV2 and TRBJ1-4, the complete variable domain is EPEVTQTPSHQVTQMGQEVILRCVPISNHLYFYWYRQILGQKVEFLVSFYNNEISEKSEIFDDQFSVERPDGSNFTLKIRSTKLEDSAMYFCASRSFTRPATNEKLFFGSGTQLSVL.